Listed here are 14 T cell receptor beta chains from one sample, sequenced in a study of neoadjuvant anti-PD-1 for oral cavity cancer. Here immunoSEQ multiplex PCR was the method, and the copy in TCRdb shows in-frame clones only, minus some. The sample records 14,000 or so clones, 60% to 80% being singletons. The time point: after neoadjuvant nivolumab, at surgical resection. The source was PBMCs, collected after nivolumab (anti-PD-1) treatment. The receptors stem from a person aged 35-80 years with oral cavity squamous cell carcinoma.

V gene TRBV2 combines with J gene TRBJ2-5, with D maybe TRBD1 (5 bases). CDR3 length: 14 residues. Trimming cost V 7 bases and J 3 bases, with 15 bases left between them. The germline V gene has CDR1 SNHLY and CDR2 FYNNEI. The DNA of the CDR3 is TGTGCCAGCATAAAATTCCCCAGGGAAGAGACCCAGTACTTC. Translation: CASIKFPREETQYF.

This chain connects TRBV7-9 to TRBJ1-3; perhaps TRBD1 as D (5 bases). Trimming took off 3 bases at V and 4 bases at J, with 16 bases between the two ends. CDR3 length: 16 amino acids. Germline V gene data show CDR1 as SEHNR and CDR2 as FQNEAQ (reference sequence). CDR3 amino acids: CASSFFRGGLGNTIYF. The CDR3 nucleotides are TGTGCCAGCAGCTTCTTCCGTGGGGGTCTCGGAAACACCATATATTTT.

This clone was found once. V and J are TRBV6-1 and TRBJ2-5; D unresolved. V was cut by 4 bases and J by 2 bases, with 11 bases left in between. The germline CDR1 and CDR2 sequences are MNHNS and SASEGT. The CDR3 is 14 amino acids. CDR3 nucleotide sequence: TGTGCCAGCAGTGTTGGGCAGTCACAAGAGACCCAGTACTTC. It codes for CASSVGQSQETQYF.

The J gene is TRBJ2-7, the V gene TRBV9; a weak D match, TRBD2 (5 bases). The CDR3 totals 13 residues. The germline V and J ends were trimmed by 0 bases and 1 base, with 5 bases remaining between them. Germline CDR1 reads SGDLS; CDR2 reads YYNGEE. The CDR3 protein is CASSVAGSYEQYF. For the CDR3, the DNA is TGTGCCAGCAGCGTAGCGGGGTCCTACGAGCAGTACTTC.

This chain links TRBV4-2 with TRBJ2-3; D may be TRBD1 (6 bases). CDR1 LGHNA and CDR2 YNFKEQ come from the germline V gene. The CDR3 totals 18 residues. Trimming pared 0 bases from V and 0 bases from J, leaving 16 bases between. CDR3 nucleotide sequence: TGTGCCAGCAGCCAAGATCAGGGATTGGGGACAAGCACAGATACGCAGTATTTT. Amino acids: CASSQDQGLGTSTDTQYF.

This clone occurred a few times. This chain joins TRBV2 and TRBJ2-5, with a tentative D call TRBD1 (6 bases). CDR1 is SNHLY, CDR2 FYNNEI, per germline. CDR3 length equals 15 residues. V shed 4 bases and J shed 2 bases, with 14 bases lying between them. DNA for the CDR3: TGTGCCAGCAGTGTGGTACAGGGAAGACAAGAGACCCAGTACTTC. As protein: CASSVVQGRQETQYF.

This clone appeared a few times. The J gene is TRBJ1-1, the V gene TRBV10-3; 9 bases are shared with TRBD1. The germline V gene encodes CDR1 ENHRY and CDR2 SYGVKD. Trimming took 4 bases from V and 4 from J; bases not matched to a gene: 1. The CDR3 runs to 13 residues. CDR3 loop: CAISGGQGTEAFF. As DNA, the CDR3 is TGTGCCATCAGTGGGGGACAGGGCACTGAAGCTTTCTTT.

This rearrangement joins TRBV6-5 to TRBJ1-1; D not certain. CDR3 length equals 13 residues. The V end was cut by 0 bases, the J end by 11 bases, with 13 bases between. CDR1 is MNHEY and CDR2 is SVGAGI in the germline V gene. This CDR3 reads CASSYSKWEGAFF. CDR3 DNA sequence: TGTGCCAGCAGTTACTCAAAATGGGAGGGTGCTTTCTTT.

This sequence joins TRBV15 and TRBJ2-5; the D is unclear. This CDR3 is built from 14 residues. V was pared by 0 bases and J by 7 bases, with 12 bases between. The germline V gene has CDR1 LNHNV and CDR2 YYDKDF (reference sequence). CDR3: CATSRDSSAVTQYF. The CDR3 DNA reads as TGTGCCACCAGCAGAGATTCATCCGCGGTGACCCAGTACTTC.

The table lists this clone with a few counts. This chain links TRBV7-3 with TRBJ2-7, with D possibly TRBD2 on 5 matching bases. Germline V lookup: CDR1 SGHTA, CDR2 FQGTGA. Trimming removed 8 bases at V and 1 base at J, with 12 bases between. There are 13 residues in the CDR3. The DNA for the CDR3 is TGTGCCAGCGGCCTGGACTGGTCCTACGAGCAGTACTTC. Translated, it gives CASGLDWSYEQYF.

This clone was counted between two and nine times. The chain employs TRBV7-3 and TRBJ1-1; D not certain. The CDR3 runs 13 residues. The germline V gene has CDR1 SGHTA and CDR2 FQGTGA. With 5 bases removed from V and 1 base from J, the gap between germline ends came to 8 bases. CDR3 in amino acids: CASSEPGNTEAFF. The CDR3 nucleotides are TGTGCCAGCAGCGAGCCGGGGAACACTGAAGCTTTCTTT.

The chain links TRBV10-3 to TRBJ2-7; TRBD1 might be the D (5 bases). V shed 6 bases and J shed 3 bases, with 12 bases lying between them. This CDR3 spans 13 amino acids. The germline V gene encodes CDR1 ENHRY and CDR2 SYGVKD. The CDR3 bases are TGTGCCATCAGAGAGAGCGACAGCTACGAGCAGTACTTC. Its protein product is CAIRESDSYEQYF.

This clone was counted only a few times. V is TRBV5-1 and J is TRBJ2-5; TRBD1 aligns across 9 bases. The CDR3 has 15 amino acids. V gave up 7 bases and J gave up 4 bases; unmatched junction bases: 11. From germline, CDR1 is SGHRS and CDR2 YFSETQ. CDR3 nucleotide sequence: TGCGCCAGCTCGGGGACAGGGTCGGCGTTAGAGACCCAGTACTTC. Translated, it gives CASSGTGSALETQYF.

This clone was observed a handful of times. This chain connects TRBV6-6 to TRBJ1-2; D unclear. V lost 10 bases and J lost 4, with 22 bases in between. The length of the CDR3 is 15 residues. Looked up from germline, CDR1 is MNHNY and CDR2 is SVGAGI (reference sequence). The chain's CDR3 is CATPRRGGNSYGYTF. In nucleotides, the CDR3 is TGTGCCACCCCCCGGCGTGGAGGGAACTCCTATGGCTACACCTTC.